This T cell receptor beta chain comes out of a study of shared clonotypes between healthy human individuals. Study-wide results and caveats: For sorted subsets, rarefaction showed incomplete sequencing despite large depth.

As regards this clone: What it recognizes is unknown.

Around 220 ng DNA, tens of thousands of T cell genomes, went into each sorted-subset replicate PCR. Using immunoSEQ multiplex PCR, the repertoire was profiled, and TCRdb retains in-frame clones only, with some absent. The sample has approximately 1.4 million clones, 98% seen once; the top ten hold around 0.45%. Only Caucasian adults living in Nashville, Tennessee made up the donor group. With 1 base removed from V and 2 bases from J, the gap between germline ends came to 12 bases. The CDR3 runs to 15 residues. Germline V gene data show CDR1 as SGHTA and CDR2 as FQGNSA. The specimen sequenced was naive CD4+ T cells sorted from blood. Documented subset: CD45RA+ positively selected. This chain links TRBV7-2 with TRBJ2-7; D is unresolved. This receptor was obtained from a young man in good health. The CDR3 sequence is CASSLGKVPTYEQYF. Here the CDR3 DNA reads TGTGCCAGCAGCTTAGGAAAGGTCCCTACCTACGAGCAGTACTTC.